This TCR beta chain was sequenced in a study of blood T cells in healthy people across ages. Using a J-beta primer mix together with a sample-barcoded 5' primer, a second PCR was run for roughly 6 to 11 cycles. TCRdb processed the 5' RACE reads anew with MiXCR; each CDR3 protein has one entry. The sample has around 1,000,000 distinct CDR3 sequences; around 27% are singletons. A few counts support this clonotype. Trimming stripped 1 base from V and 8 bases from J, with 6 bases between. This CDR3 spans 12 amino acids. CDR1 and CDR2 from the germline V gene are SNHLY and FYNNEI. These data also formed part of another study, on T cells of mothers and their children. As that study records: Second-PCR primer M1S introduced sample barcodes and 2-4 random nucleotides. There were over 9.5 million TCR beta CDR3 reads from each mother and approximately 2.9 million from each child.

The sample comprised blood. The sequence derives from a girl under 10 years old in good health. V usage is TRBV2 and J usage is TRBJ2-1; D gene uncertain. CDR3 sequence (DNA): TGTGCCAGCAGTGAAGTCCCGTATGAGCAGTTCTTC. Translating gives CASSEVPYEQFF.